A selection of T cell receptor beta chains follows, all from one sample in a study of blood T cell repertoires in COVID-19. Profiling relied on immunoSEQ multiplex PCR, and the TCRdb table lists in-frame clones only, not all of them. The data contain 37,000 or so clones, under 90% of them seen just once; the ten biggest clones take up around an eighth. Sequencing used peripheral blood. These receptors originate from a man between 65 and 85 years old with acute or convalescent COVID-19. Each CDR3 is given with its conserved first and last residue. A D gene is named only where the DNA matches it firmly. Where a row states a size, it is once, few, many or the class of an expanded clone; other rows omit it.

CASSVTVTGANVLTF TGCGCCAGCAGCGTAACAGTTACCGGGGCCAACGTCCTGACTTTC TRBJ2-6 - TRBV5-1 -
CASSLELRSEAFF TGTGCCAGCAGCTTGGAATTGAGGTCTGAAGCTTTCTTT TRBJ1-1 - TRBV5-4 -
CASSLQAGTGELFF TGTGCCAGCAGTTTACAGGCGGGCACCGGGGAGCTGTTTTTT TRBJ2-2 - TRBV28 -
CASSRIITGDTEAFF TGCGCCAGCAGCCGCATCATTACAGGGGACACTGAAGCTTTCTTT TRBJ1-1 - TRBV4-3 TRBD1
CASSTRGQSEQYF TGTGCCAGCAGCACCCGGGGACAATCCGAGCAGTACTTC TRBJ2-7 - TRBV9 -
CASSPGTVKSGELFF TGTGCCAGTAGTCCGGGGACTGTGAAGTCCGGGGAGCTGTTTTTT TRBJ2-2 few TRBV19 -
CASSDRGTQGTEQYF TGTGCCAGCAGTGATAGGGGGACACAAGGGACCGAGCAGTACTTC TRBJ2-7 - TRBV25-1 -
CASFGTGGFYGETQYF TGCGCCAGCTTCGGGACAGGGGGCTTTTACGGGGAGACCCAGTACTTC TRBJ2-5 - TRBV5-1 TRBD1
CASSPSGRTNTGELFF TGCGCCAGCAGCCCTAGCGGGAGGACGAACACCGGGGAGCTGTTTTTT TRBJ2-2 once TRBV5-1 TRBD2
CASSPGLRGGRYNEQFF TGTGCCAGCAGCCCCGGCCTGCGGGGGGGCAGATACAATGAGCAGTTCTTC TRBJ2-1 - TRBV7-3 TRBD2
CASSPPTSGDTQYF TGTGCCAGCTCACCACCGACTAGCGGCGATACGCAGTATTTT TRBJ2-3 - TRBV18 TRBD2
CATAGTANTEAFF TGTGCCACCGCCGGGACAGCGAACACTGAAGCTTTCTTT TRBJ1-1 - TRBV10-3 TRBD1